The 8 T cell receptor beta chains in this list originate from one sample, sequenced in a study of PD-1 blockade in mismatch repair-deficient tumors. Method: immunoSEQ multiplex PCR; TCRdb's copy keeps in-frame clones and lacks some. The sample records 90,000 to 120,000 clones, 82% being singletons. Source: peripheral blood, taken roughly 35 weeks after starting pembrolizumab. These TCRs come from an adult with mismatch repair-deficient cancer.

This chain connects TRBV6-6 to TRBJ2-4, with 7 bases matching TRBD2. This CDR3 spans 15 amino acids. CDR1 is MNHNY, CDR2 SVGAGI, per germline (reference sequence). The trim removed 5 bases at V and 7 bases at J, leaving 11 bases unmatched. The CDR3 loop is CASSPESGIRNIQYF. CDR3 coding DNA: TGTGCCAGCAGTCCCGAAAGCGGGATTCGGAACATTCAGTACTTC.

A single count supports this clone. J is TRBJ2-7 and V is TRBV19; the match to TRBD1 covers 9 bases. The CDR3 is 15 residues long. The trim removed 5 bases at V and 2 bases at J, leaving 7 bases unmatched. Germline values: CDR1 LNHDA, CDR2 SQIVND (reference sequence). In DNA form, the CDR3 reads TGTGCCAGTAGTTTAAAAAGGACAGGGGCCTACGAGCAGTACTTC. Protein: CASSLKRTGAYEQYF. Full variable domain (remainder filled in from reference TRBV19 and TRBJ2-7): DGGITQSPKYLFRKEGQNVTLSCEQNLNHDAMYWYRQDPGQGLRLIYYSQIVNDFQKGDIAEGYSVSREKKESFPLTVTSAQKNPTAFYLCASSLKRTGAYEQYFGPGTRLTVT.

This sequence joins TRBV27 and TRBJ2-7; perhaps TRBD1 as D (5 bases). V gave up 6 bases and J gave up 4 bases, with 22 bases separating them. CDR1 and CDR2 (germline): MNHEY, SMNVEV (reference sequence). This CDR3 region has 16 residues. The CDR3 sequence: CASSPFEQAIFYEQYF. CDR3 coding DNA: TGTGCCAGCAGCCCGTTCGAACAGGCGATTTTTTACGAGCAGTACTTC.

The chain has TRBV5-4 and TRBJ1-4; the match to TRBD1 covers 7 bases. Germline V gives CDR1 SGHNT, CDR2 YYREEE (reference sequence). Germline trimming cut 0 bases from V and 7 bases from J; bases unmatched to any gene: 9. The CDR3 has 16 residues. Written as DNA, the CDR3 is TGTGCCAGCAGCTTGGGAGACGCGACAGGGACTGAAAAACTGTTTTTT. It codes for CASSLGDATGTEKLFF.

This chain uses TRBV19 with TRBJ2-6, with TRBD2 as a possible D gene (6 bases). The V and J ends lost 11 bases and 0 bases respectively, with 20 bases between them. Germline V gene data show CDR1 as LNHDA and CDR2 as SQIVND (reference sequence). The CDR3 length is 17 residues. CDR3: CASQYRGISSGANVLTF. CDR3 in DNA: TGTGCCTCGCAGTATCGGGGGATCAGCTCTGGGGCCAACGTCCTGACTTTC.

The genes are TRBV25-1 and TRBJ2-3; 14 nucleotides agree with TRBD2. The germline V gene encodes CDR1 MGHDK and CDR2 SYGVNS. The ends lost 7 bases at V and 4 bases at J; junction bases unmatched: 10. The CDR3 spans 17 residues. This CDR3 is CASKAPTSGRGADTQYF. CDR3 DNA: TGTGCCAGCAAGGCTCCGACTAGCGGGAGGGGCGCAGATACGCAGTATTTT. Based on the CDR3 plus reference TRBV25-1 and TRBJ2-3, the full variable domain is EADIYQTPRYLVIGTGKKITLECSQTMGHDKMYWYQQDPGMELHLIHYSYGVNSTEKGDLSSESTVSRIRTEHFPLTLESARPSHTSQYLCASKAPTSGRGADTQYFGPGTRLTVL.

The chain employs TRBV7-8 and TRBJ2-1; 12 bases align to TRBD2. The length of the CDR3 is 18 residues. Germline CDR1 and CDR2: SGHVS and FQNEAQ. V lost 5 bases, J lost 7 bases, and 15 bases stayed unmatched. The CDR3 nucleotides are TGTGCCAGCAGCCCGATGTCTGGTAGGCTAGCGGGAGGGAATGAGCAGTTCTTC. Translated, it gives CASSPMSGRLAGGNEQFF.

This chain links TRBV7-3 with TRBJ1-1; TRBD1 matches 8 bases. CDR1 and CDR2 (germline): SGHTA, FQGTGA. The CDR3 totals 16 residues. After removal of 0 bases from V and 1 base from J, the junction contained 4 bases not matched to a gene. The CDR3, as DNA: TGTGCCAGCAGCTTAACGCCGACAGGGGCGAACACTGAAGCTTTCTTT. It encodes CASSLTPTGANTEAFF. The entire variable domain, with the rest obtained from reference TRBV7-3 and TRBJ1-1, is as follows: GAGVSQTPSNKVTEKGKYVELRCDPISGHTALYWYRQSLGQGPEFLIYFQGTGAADDSGLPNDRFFAVRPEGSVSTLKIQRTERGDSAVYLCASSLTPTGANTEAFFGQGTRLTVV.